This paragraph reports one TCR beta chain. Trimming removed 0 bases from V and 4 bases from J; junction bases left unmatched: 0. The CDR3 runs to 15 residues. Germline CDR1 SGHTA, CDR2 FQGNSA. Primers included in the PCR were 60 Vbeta and 13 Jbeta primers. The method was immunoSEQ multiplex PCR; TCRdb's version includes in-frame clones alone and lacks a portion of them. The sample includes approximately 220,000 clones, roughly 84% of them seen just once. The record originates from a study of cytomegalovirus exposure and HLA in healthy donors. The sequenced material came from PBMCs. The TCR comes from a boy aged 2-15 years in good health and CMV-seronegative. V is TRBV7-2 and J is TRBJ2-1; 10 nucleotides line up with TRBD2. The CDR3 DNA sequence: TGTGCCAGCAGCTTAGCTAGCGGGGGGTACAATGAGCAGTTCTTC. Protein product: CASSLASGGYNEQFF.